These 6 T cell receptor beta chains were sequenced from one sample in a study of vaccination and CD4 T cells after COVID-19. Treatment of the sample: roughly ten-day PBMC culture with coronavirus spike peptide pools or control peptides (ViraFEST assay). No antigen has been assigned to these receptors. Oncomine TCR Beta short-read sequencing was applied to DNA from cultured CD4+ T cells. TCRdb re-called the PCR reads with MiXCR, one entry per CDR3 protein. The sample shows about 8,900 distinct CDR3 sequences, 64% of them seen only once. The sequencing sample was made of CD4+ T cells from blood, cultured in vitro. Receptor source: a human donor who had recovered from COVID-19.

This chain joins TRBV10-2 and TRBJ2-3, with 8 bases lining up with TRBD2. This CDR3 has 16 amino acids. V shed 5 bases and J 2 bases; nucleotides not matched to a gene: 9. CDR1 WSHSY and CDR2 SAAADI come from the germline V gene. CDR3 sequence reads: CASSNLAGISTDTQYF. For the CDR3, the DNA is TGCGCCAGCAGTAACTTAGCGGGAATTTCCACAGATACGCAGTATTTT.

The chain carries TRBV20-1 and TRBJ2-7; 8 nucleotides match TRBD1. After removal of 6 bases from V and 5 bases from J, the junction contained 12 bases not matched to a gene. Germline CDR1 and CDR2: DFQATT and SNEGSKA (reference sequence). The CDR3 has 14 amino acids. CDR3 in DNA: TGCAGTGCCGGGGTTACCAGGGGGCTCCACGAGCAGTACTTC. This codes for CSAGVTRGLHEQYF.

This clonotype was seen more than once but under ten times. The chain couples TRBV7-8 to TRBJ1-1, with TRBD1 identical over 8 bases. Germline V gene data show CDR1 as SGHVS and CDR2 as FQNEAQ. V trimming: 2 bases; J trimming: 2 bases; junction bases outside the gene matches: 7. The CDR3 loop spans 16 amino acids. CDR3 loop: CASSLKRTGLNTEAFF. The CDR3 bases are TGTGCCAGCAGCTTAAAGAGGACAGGGCTTAACACTGAAGCTTTCTTT.

The chain is built from TRBV6-1 and TRBJ1-2; D is unresolved. V dropped 2 bases and J dropped 4 bases, with 11 bases sitting between them. Per germline, CDR1 MNHNS and CDR2 SASEGT. CDR3 length equals 14 residues. The CDR3 coding sequence is TGTGCCAGCAGTGAAAGGAACACGATCTATGGCTACACCTTC. It is translated as CASSERNTIYGYTF.

The CDR3 nucleotides are TGCAGTGCTAATCTAGGATATAATTCACCCCTCCACTTT. Translating gives CSANLGYNSPLHF. The J gene is TRBJ1-6, the V gene TRBV20-1; unclear D gene. Germline values: CDR1 DFQATT, CDR2 SNEGSKA (reference sequence). This CDR3 is 13 amino acids long. Trimming left V 4 bases short and J 4 bases short, with 8 bases between.

The chain couples TRBV5-8 to TRBJ1-5; weak D call: TRBD1 (5 bases). Germline CDR1 reads SGHTS; CDR2 reads YDEGEE. The CDR3 runs 15 residues. V was cut by 7 bases and J by 1 base, with 15 bases left in between. The CDR3 nucleotides read TGTGCCAGCGGCGGGGGGGGTCAGAGCAATCAGCCCCAGCATTTT. As protein: CASGGGGQSNQPQHF.